The rows below give T cell receptor beta chains drawn from one sample of a study of cytomegalovirus exposure and HLA in healthy donors. Method: immunoSEQ multiplex PCR; TCRdb's copy keeps in-frame clones and lacks some. The table includes around 120,000 clones, around 76% detected once. Sequenced input: PBMCs. Source of these receptors: a man in his fifties or sixties in good health and CMV-seropositive. CDR3s include the opening cysteine and the closing phenylalanine or tryptophan. A D gene is named only where the DNA matches it firmly. Size is stated for part of the rows, as once, few or many counts, or as a class when the clone is expanded.

TRBJ2-3,NA,NA,TRBV5-4,TGTGCCAGCAGCCCGGGACTCCTTAGCACAGATACGCAGTATTTT,CASSPGLLSTDTQYF
TRBJ2-3,TRBD2,NA,TRBV4-1,TGCGCCAGCAGCCTTAGGCGGGAGGGCACAGATACGCAGTATTTT,CASSLRREGTDTQYF
TRBJ1-4,TRBD1,NA,TRBV5-4,TGTGCCAGCAGCTTATCGGACAGGGGAAACGAAAAACTGTTTTTT,CASSLSDRGNEKLFF
TRBJ1-2,NA,few,TRBV29-1,TGCAGCGTTGCCACAGGCCCCGTCTATGGCTACACCTTC,CSVATGPVYGYTF
TRBJ2-2,NA,NA,TRBV11-2,TGTGCCAGCAGCTTAGTACTAAGGCAGAACACCGGGGAGCTGTTTTTT,CASSLVLRQNTGELFF
TRBJ2-7,TRBD1,NA,TRBV5-1,TGCGCCAGCAGCTTGGAGGACAGGGGCTACGAGCAGTACTTC,CASSLEDRGYEQYF
TRBJ1-3,TRBD1,NA,TRBV28,TGTGCCAGCAACACCATGGACAGGGGGCGGAGAAACACCATATATTTT,CASNTMDRGRRNTIYF
TRBJ1-1,TRBD1,NA,TRBV5-4,TGTGCCAGCAGACTCGGACAGGGGGACACTGAAGCTTTCTTT,CASRLGQGDTEAFF
TRBJ2-2,TRBD2,NA,TRBV18,TGTGCCAGCTCACCAACTACTAGCGGGGGAATCACCGGGGAGCTGTTTTTT,CASSPTTSGGITGELFF
TRBJ2-7,TRBD1,NA,TRBV6-1,TGTGCCAGCAGACGGACAGGGGAGTCTTACGAGCAGTACTTC,CASRRTGESYEQYF
TRBJ2-7,TRBD2,once,TRBV4-2,TGTGCCAGCAGCCAAGGTAGCGGGGCCCCGCCTTTAGAGCAGTACTTC,CASSQGSGAPPLEQYF
TRBJ1-3,NA,NA,TRBV5-1,TGCGCCAGCAGCTTGGACTCTTATGGAAACACCATATATTTT,CASSLDSYGNTIYF
TRBJ2-3,NA,NA,TRBV5-1,TGCGCTAGCAGCTTCAGGAGCGGAGGCACAGATACGCAGTATTTT,CASSFRSGGTDTQYF
TRBJ1-1,NA,NA,TRBV5-1,TGCGCCAGCAGCTTGGGGAACAGGGATGACACTGAAGCTTTCTTT,CASSLGNRDDTEAFF
TRBJ1-1,TRBD1,once,TRBV5-4,TGTGCCAGCAGCTTGGCCGGGACAGCTGAAGCTTTCTTT,CASSLAGTAEAFF
TRBJ1-1,NA,NA,TRBV5-1,TGCGCCAGCAGCTTGGGACTCAGTTTGGGGAACACTGAAGCTTTCTTT,CASSLGLSLGNTEAFF
TRBJ2-2,TRBD1,NA,TRBV7-8,TGTGCCAGCAGCGGCGGACAGGGGTACACCGGGGAGCTGTTTTTT,CASSGGQGYTGELFF
TRBJ2-5,NA,NA,TRBV6-1,TGTGCCAGCAGTCCACTACTACAAGAGACCCAGTACTTC,CASSPLLQETQYF
TRBJ1-3,NA,few,TRBV15,TGTGCCACCAGCAGAGACCGGGACACCTATAAGTCCATATATTTT,CATSRDRDTYKSIYF
TRBJ2-7,NA,once,TRBV18,TGTGCCAGCTCCCCGCAGGCCGCCTACGAGCAGTACTTC,CASSPQAAYEQYF
TRBJ1-4,TRBD1,NA,TRBV2,TGTGCCAGCAGTCCGGGACAGTTTAATGAAAAACTGTTTTTT,CASSPGQFNEKLFF
TRBJ1-3,NA,NA,TRBV2,TGTGCCACCTCGTACTCTGGAAACACCATATATTTT,CATSYSGNTIYF